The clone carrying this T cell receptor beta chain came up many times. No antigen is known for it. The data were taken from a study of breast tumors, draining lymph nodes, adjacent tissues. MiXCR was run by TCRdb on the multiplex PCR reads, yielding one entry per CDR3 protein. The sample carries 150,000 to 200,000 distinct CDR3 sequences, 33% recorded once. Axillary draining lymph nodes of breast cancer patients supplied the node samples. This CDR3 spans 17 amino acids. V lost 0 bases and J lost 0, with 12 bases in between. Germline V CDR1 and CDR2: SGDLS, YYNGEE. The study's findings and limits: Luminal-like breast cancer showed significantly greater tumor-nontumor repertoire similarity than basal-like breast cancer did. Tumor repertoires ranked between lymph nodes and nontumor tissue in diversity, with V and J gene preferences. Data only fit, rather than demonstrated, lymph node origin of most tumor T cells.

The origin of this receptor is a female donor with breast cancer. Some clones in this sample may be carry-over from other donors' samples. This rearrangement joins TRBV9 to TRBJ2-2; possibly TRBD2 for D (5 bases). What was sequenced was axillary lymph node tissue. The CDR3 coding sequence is TGTGCCAGCAGCGTAGTTTGGAGGATCACGAACACCGGGGAGCTGTTTTTT. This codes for CASSVVWRITNTGELFF.